The TCR beta chain described here comes from a study of blood T cell repertoires in COVID-19. Across the whole study: Acute and convalescent COVID-19 specimens originated in the United States, Italy and Spain.

From germline, CDR1 is KGHSH and CDR2 LQKENI. V lost 6 bases and J 7 bases, leaving 13 bases between the germline ends. This CDR3 spans 14 amino acids. Original processing methods: Amplifying reference gene primers gave estimates of nucleated cell counts. Assay used: immunoSEQ multiplex PCR; TCRdb lists only in-frame clones, some missing. V and J calls and clone size are as listed in that table; D and trimming were resolved from the DNA. This table holds approximately 440,000 clones, approximately 86% found once. Enrollees, about 18 to 89 years old, lived in approximately 25 US areas. Participants' own reports of clinical history determined their cohort assignment.

The clonotype originates from a woman in her late teens or twenties who had recovered from COVID-19. Material: PBMCs or T cells enriched from blood (not recorded which). The chain uses TRBV18 and TRBJ1-6, with D perhaps TRBD1 (6 bases). In nucleotides, the CDR3 is TGTGCCAGCTCCCACAGGGAGGGCAATTCACCCCTCCACTTT. Translated, it gives CASSHREGNSPLHF.